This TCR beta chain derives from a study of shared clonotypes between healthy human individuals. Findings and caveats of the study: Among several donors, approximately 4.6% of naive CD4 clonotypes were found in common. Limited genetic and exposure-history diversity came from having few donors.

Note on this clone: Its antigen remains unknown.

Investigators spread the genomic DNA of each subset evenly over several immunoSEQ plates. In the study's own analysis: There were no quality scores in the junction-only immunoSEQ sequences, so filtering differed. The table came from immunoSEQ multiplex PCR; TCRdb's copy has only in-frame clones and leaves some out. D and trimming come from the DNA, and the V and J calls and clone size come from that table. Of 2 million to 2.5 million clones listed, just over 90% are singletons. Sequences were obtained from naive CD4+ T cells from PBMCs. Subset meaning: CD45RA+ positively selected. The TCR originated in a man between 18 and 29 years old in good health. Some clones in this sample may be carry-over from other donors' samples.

The CDR3 is CATGPATADSGNTIYF. The CDR3 nucleotides are TGTGCCACCGGCCCCGCGACGGCTGACTCTGGAAACACCATATATTTT. V and J are TRBV10-3 and TRBJ1-3; no reliable D call. CDR3 length: 16 amino acids. V dropped 10 bases and J dropped 0 bases, with 19 bases sitting between them. The V gene's germline CDR1 is ENHRY and CDR2 SYGVKD.